The 20 T cell receptor beta chains given below trace back to one sample, sequenced in a study of cytomegalovirus exposure and HLA in healthy donors. Use of 60 Vbeta and 13 Jbeta primers characterized the PCR. Libraries were prepared by immunoSEQ multiplex PCR; TCRdb keeps only in-frame clonotypes and omits some of them. The table includes around 130,000 clones, 80% detected once. Source material: PBMCs. The receptors were gathered from a woman aged 40 to 50 in good health and CMV-seronegative.

J is TRBJ1-2 and V is TRBV28; 7 nucleotides align to TRBD1. V trimming: 4 bases; J trimming: 8 bases; junction bases outside the gene matches: 13. Germline V lookup: CDR1 MDHEN, CDR2 SYDVKM. The CDR3 consists of 15 residues. The CDR3 nucleotides read TGTGCCAGCAGTTCCGGGACAGCGACTATAAGAGGCTACACCTTC. Amino acids: CASSSGTATIRGYTF.

This clone occurred a few times. This chain links TRBV6-5 with TRBJ1-3; D is unclear. There are 14 residues in the CDR3. The germline V gene has CDR1 MNHEY and CDR2 SVGAGI. V dropped 6 bases and J dropped 0 bases, with 9 bases sitting between them. In DNA, the CDR3 is TGTGCCAGCAGGGCGGGAGTCTCTGGAAACACCATATATTTT. It is translated as CASRAGVSGNTIYF.

The CDR3 region is CASSLGGPEQYF. The CDR3 DNA reads as TGTGCCAGCAGTCTGGGGGGGCCCGAGCAGTACTTC. The chain employs TRBV27 and TRBJ2-7; possibly TRBD2 for D (7 bases). The CDR3 length is 12 residues. V gave up 5 bases and J gave up 6 bases, with 11 bases separating them. The V gene's germline CDR1 is MNHEY and CDR2 SMNVEV (reference sequence).

The chain employs TRBV5-6 and TRBJ1-3; D ambiguous. The V gene's germline CDR1 is SGHDT and CDR2 YYEEEE. V lost 2 bases and J 1 base, leaving 4 bases between the germline ends. The CDR3 is made up of 13 amino acids. CDR3: CASSLQSGNTIYF. Here the CDR3 DNA reads TGTGCCAGCAGCTTACAGTCTGGAAACACCATATATTTT.

This chain joins TRBV19 and TRBJ1-1, with D possibly TRBD1 on 5 matching bases. The CDR3 is 14 residues long. Germline CDR1 and CDR2: LNHDA and SQIVND (reference sequence). V was trimmed by 6 bases and J by 0 bases, leaving 11 bases between them. Written as DNA, the CDR3 is TGTGCCAGTAGGGGATTCAGGGTGAACACTGAAGCTTTCTTT. Its translation: CASRGFRVNTEAFF.

The chain uses TRBV11-3 and TRBJ2-2; D is ambiguous. This CDR3 is built from 12 residues. Trimming shortened V by 5 bases and J by 2 bases, and 3 bases separated the two germline ends. Germline V gene sequence: CDR1 SGHNT, CDR2 YENEEA. This CDR3 is CASSHNTGELFF. CDR3 sequence (DNA): TGTGCCAGCAGCCATAACACCGGGGAGCTGTTTTTT.

This chain connects TRBV18 to TRBJ1-5; the D gene is possibly TRBD1 (5 bases). Germline assignment: CDR1 KGHSH and CDR2 LQKENI. The CDR3 has 15 residues. Trimming shortened V by 3 bases and J by 4 bases, and 13 bases separated the two germline ends. The CDR3 is CASSPGRAGNQPQHF. DNA for the CDR3: TGTGCCAGCTCACCTGGCAGGGCGGGGAATCAGCCCCAGCATTTT.

V and J are TRBV5-1 and TRBJ1-1; TRBD1 might be the D (5 bases). The germline gives CDR1 SGHRS, CDR2 YFSETQ. With 2 bases removed from V and 3 bases from J, the gap between germline ends came to 11 bases. The CDR3 is 14 residues long. The DNA for the CDR3 is TGCGCCAGCAGCTTCAGTCAGGGTTACACTGAAGCTTTCTTT. This codes for CASSFSQGYTEAFF.

V usage is TRBV28 and J usage is TRBJ2-1, with TRBD2 matching over 9 bases. This CDR3 comprises 16 residues. Germline V gene data show CDR1 as MDHEN and CDR2 as SYDVKM. V dropped 2 bases and J dropped 7; count of bases not matched to a gene: 9. CDR3 region: CASSLPAGGGSNEQFF. CDR3 DNA: TGTGCCAGCAGTTTACCAGCGGGAGGTGGATCAAATGAGCAGTTCTTC.

This chain joins TRBV5-1 and TRBJ1-3; the D is unclear. This CDR3 has 15 amino acids. V dropped 3 bases and J dropped 7 bases, with 17 bases sitting between them. Germline lookup yields CDR1 SGHRS and CDR2 YFSETQ. Written as DNA, the CDR3 is TGCGCCAGCAGCTCCAGACCGGGAACGGGGAACACCATATATTTT. Translated: CASSSRPGTGNTIYF.

This clone was found a few times. The CDR3 reads CASSYEGRYTF. The CDR3 DNA follows: TGTGCCAGCAGTTACGAGGGTCGCTACACCTTC. The rearrangement links TRBV6-5 to TRBJ1-2; D remains unclear. With 2 bases removed from V and 9 bases from J, the gap between germline ends came to 7 bases. This CDR3 contains 11 residues. CDR1 and CDR2 from the germline V gene are MNHEY and SVGAGI.

V is TRBV4-1 and J is TRBJ2-5, with D tentatively TRBD2 (7 bases). Trimming removed 0 bases from V and 4 bases from J, with 21 bases in between. Germline lookup yields CDR1 MGHRA and CDR2 YSYEKL. This CDR3 is 18 amino acids long. CDR3 protein: CASSQDRGGLPGGETQYF. The CDR3 nucleotides are TGCGCCAGCAGCCAAGACCGAGGGGGACTACCCGGTGGAGAGACCCAGTACTTC.

The gene calls are TRBV13 and TRBJ2-4; D call uncertain. This CDR3 is built from 14 residues. The V gene lost 2 bases and the J gene lost 0 bases, with 5 bases spanning the gap. Germline V lookup: CDR1 PRHDT, CDR2 FYEKMQ (reference sequence). As DNA, the CDR3 is TGTGCCAGCAGCTTACGGGTAGCCAAAAACATTCAGTACTTC. Translation gives CASSLRVAKNIQYF.

This clone has just one count. This rearrangement joins TRBV4-2 to TRBJ2-1; 9 positions agree with TRBD2. CDR3 length equals 16 residues. Germline loops: CDR1 LGHNA, CDR2 YNFKEQ. Trimming at V came to 1 base and at J to 2 bases, leaving 3 bases not matched to a gene. The CDR3, as DNA: TGTGCCAGCAGCCAAGGGGCGGGAGGGACCTACAATGAGCAGTTCTTC. Translating gives CASSQGAGGTYNEQFF.

This clone was found a few times. The J gene is TRBJ1-1, the V gene TRBV4-1; 10 bases align to TRBD1. Germline-derived CDR1 and CDR2 are MGHRA and YSYEKL. V lost 5 bases, J lost 3 bases, and 6 bases stayed unmatched. The CDR3 is 15 residues long. In nucleotides, the CDR3 is TGCGCCAGCAGCAAGGGACAGGGGATCGACACTGAAGCTTTCTTT. Translated: CASSKGQGIDTEAFF.

The chain has TRBV7-2 and TRBJ1-4, with 7 positions matching TRBD1. CDR1 is SGHTA, CDR2 FQGNSA, per germline. The CDR3 contains 14 residues. Germline trimming cut 2 bases from V and 4 bases from J; bases unmatched to any gene: 1. The DNA for the CDR3 is TGTGCCAGCAGCTTACAGGGGGATAATGAAAAACTGTTTTTT. It yields the protein CASSLQGDNEKLFF.

This clone was seen a handful of times. V and J are TRBV25-1 and TRBJ1-1; D not certain. With 1 base removed from V and 9 bases from J, the gap between germline ends came to 24 bases. The CDR3 runs 17 residues. Germline loops: CDR1 MGHDK, CDR2 SYGVNS. The CDR3 sequence is CASSESRAGPWNWKAFF. The DNA for the CDR3 is TGTGCCAGCAGTGAATCGCGTGCGGGTCCCTGGAACTGGAAAGCTTTCTTT.

Remarks on this clone: In the same sample, other DNA sequences code for this CDR3. V gene TRBV5-6 combines with J gene TRBJ1-5; TRBD1 matches at 8 bases. From germline, CDR1 is SGHDT and CDR2 YYEEEE. This CDR3 comprises 14 residues. V shed 1 base, J shed 7 bases, and the junction held 4 bases outside the gene matches. CDR3 nucleotides: TGTGCCAGCAGCTTGTGGGACAGGTCCCAGCCCCAGCATTTT. Its translation: CASSLWDRSQPQHF.

The chain couples TRBV18 to TRBJ1-2; no reliable D call. The V gene lost 3 bases and the J gene lost 5 bases, with 10 bases spanning the gap. Germline assignment: CDR1 KGHSH and CDR2 LQKENI. This CDR3 spans 13 amino acids. The CDR3 region is CASSPEAGYGYTF. The CDR3 DNA reads TGTGCCAGCTCACCTGAGGCGGGGTATGGCTACACCTTC.

The chain uses TRBV4-1 and TRBJ1-2, with D perhaps matching TRBD1 (5 bases). The germline V gene has CDR1 MGHRA and CDR2 YSYEKL. Trimming cost V 2 bases and J 1 base, with 8 bases left between them. This CDR3 comprises 14 residues. The CDR3 DNA follows: TGCGCCAGCAGCCAAATGACAGATAACTATGGCTACACCTTC. This sequence encodes CASSQMTDNYGYTF.